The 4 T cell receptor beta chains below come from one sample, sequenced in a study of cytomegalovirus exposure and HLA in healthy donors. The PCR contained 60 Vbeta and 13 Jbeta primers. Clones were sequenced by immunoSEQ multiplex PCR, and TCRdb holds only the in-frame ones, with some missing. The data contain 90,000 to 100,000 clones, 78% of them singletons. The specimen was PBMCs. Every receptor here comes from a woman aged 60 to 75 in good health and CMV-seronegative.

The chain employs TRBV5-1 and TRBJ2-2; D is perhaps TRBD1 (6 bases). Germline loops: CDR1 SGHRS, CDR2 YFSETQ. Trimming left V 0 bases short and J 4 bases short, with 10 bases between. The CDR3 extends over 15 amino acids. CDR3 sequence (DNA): TGCGCCAGCAGCTTGGGGCAGGGGATCACCGGGGAGCTGTTTTTT. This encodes CASSLGQGITGELFF. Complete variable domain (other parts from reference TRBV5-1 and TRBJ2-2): KAGVTQTPRYLIKTRGQQVTLSCSPISGHRSVSWYQQTPGQGLQFLFEYFSETQRNKGNFPGRFSGRQFSNSRSEMNVSTLELGDSALYLCASSLGQGITGELFFGEGSRLTVL.

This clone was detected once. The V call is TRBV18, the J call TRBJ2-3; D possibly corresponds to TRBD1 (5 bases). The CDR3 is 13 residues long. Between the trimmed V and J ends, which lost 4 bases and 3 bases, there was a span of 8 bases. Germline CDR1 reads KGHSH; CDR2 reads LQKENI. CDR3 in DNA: TGTGCCAGCTCACTCCCAGGGACAGATACGCAGTATTTT. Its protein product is CASSLPGTDTQYF.

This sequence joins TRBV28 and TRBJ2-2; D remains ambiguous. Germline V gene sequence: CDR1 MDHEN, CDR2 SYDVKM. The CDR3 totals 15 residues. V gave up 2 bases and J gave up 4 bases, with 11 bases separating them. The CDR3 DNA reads TGTGCCAGCAGTTTACCTCTCTCGGGCACCGGGGAGCTGTTTTTT. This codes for CASSLPLSGTGELFF.

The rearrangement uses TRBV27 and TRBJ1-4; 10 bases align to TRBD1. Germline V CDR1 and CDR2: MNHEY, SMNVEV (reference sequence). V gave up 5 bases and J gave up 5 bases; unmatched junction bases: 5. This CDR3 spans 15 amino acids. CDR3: CASSPSDRGNEKLFF. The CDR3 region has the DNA TGTGCCAGCAGTCCCTCGGACAGGGGGAATGAAAAACTGTTTTTT.